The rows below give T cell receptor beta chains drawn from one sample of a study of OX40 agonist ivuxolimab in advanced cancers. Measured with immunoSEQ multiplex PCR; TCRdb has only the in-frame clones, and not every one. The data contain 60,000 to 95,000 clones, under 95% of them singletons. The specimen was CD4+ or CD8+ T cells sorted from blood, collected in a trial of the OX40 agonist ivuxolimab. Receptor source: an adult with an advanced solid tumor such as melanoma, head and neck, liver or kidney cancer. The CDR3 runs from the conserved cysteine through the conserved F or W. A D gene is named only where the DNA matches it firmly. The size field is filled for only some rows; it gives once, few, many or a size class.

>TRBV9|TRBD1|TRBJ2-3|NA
TGTGCCAGCAGCGTAGAGGGGGCTGCCTACACAGATACGCAGTATTTT
CASSVEGAAYTDTQYF
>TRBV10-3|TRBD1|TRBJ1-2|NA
TGTGCCATCAGTGATGGGACAGGGGGCATCTATGGCTACACCTTC
CAISDGTGGIYGYTF
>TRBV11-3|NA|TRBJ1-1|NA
TGTGCCAGCAGCTTAGATCAGGGGAGCACTGAAGCTTTCTTT
CASSLDQGSTEAFF
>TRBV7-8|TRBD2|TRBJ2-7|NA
TGTGCCAGCAGCTTCACCCGGGAGGCCGGGGAGCAGTACTTC
CASSFTREAGEQYF
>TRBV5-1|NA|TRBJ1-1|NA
TGCGCCAGCAGCAAAGGGGGGACTGAAGCTTTCTTT
CASSKGGTEAFF
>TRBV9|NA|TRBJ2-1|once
TGTGCCAGCGGTTCAACCCAGGGGACTGAGCAGTTCTTC
CASGSTQGTEQFF
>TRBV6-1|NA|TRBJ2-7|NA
TGTGCCAGCCATACAGGGAGCTCCTACGAGCAGTACTTC
CASHTGSSYEQYF
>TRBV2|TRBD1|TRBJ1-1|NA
TGTGCCAGCAGCGTGTTGACAGGGACGGCTTTCTTT
CASSVLTGTAFF
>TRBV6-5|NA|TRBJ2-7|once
TGTGCCAGCAGTTACTCGGGGAAGGGTGTGTACGAGCAGTACTTC
CASSYSGKGVYEQYF
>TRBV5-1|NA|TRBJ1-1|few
TGCGCCAGCAGCTTGGCGGTGAACACTGAAGCTTTCTTT
CASSLAVNTEAFF
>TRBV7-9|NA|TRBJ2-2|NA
TGTGCCAGCAGCTCCCAGGACGGTTCGAACACCGGGGAGCTGTTTTTT
CASSSQDGSNTGELFF
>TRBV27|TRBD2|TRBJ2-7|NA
TGTGCCAGCAGTTTAAATGGTGCTAGCGGGCAATACGAGCAGTACTTC
CASSLNGASGQYEQYF
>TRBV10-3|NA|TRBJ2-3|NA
TGTGCCATCAGTCCCGGGACGGCGAGCACAGATACGCAGTATTTT
CAISPGTASTDTQYF
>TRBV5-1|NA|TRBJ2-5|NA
TGCGCCAGCAGCCCGGAGGGGGGAGAGACCCAGTACTTC
CASSPEGGETQYF
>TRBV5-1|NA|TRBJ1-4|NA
TGCGCCAGCAGCTTGGTGGGAGCTGGGGGAAAACTGTTTTTT
CASSLVGAGGKLFF
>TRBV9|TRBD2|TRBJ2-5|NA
TGTGCCAGCAGCGTAGCGGGAGGGCCTTTTGAGACCCAGTACTTC
CASSVAGGPFETQYF
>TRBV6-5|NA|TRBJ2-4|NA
TGTGCCAGCAGTTACTTAGGCAGGGTGTACTTC
CASSYLGRVYF
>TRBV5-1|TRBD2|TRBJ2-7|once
TGCGCCAGCAACGTAGCGGGGGGCTCCTACGAGCAGTACTTC
CASNVAGGSYEQYF
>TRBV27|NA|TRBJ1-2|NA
TGTGCCAGCAGTTCTGCGGGGGTTGGCTACACCTTC
CASSSAGVGYTF
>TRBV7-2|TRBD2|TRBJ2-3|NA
TGTGCCAGCAGCTCCCCTTTTGGCGGGAGTGCGGGTGGTACGCAGTATTTT
CASSSPFGGSAGGTQYF
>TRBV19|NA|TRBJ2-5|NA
TGTGCCAGTAGTATGGACTGGGACCAAGAGACCCAGTACTTC
CASSMDWDQETQYF
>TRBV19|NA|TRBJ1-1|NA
TGTGCCAGTAGTTTGGACCTCGGAGGGACTGAAGCTTTCTTT
CASSLDLGGTEAFF
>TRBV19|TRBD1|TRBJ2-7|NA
TGTGCCAGTAGTGCACAGGGGATCTCCTACGAGCAGTACTTC
CASSAQGISYEQYF
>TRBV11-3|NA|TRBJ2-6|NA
TGTGCCAGCAGCTTAGGTGTAGGGAGCTCTGGGGCCAACGTCCTGACTTTC
CASSLGVGSSGANVLTF
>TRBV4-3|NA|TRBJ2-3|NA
TGCGCCAGCAGCCACAATAGCGGCCACACAGATACGCAGTATTTT
CASSHNSGHTDTQYF
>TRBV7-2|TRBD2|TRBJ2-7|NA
TGTGCCAGCAGCCCCGGGACTAGCACAGCCCGCTCCTACGAGCAGTACTTC
CASSPGTSTARSYEQYF
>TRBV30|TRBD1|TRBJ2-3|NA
TGTGCCTGGGCAAGACAGGGACAAGATACGCAGTATTTT
CAWARQGQDTQYF